This passage covers 20 T cell receptor beta chains from one sample sequenced in a study of T-cell reconstitution after alpha-beta-depleted transplantation in children. This sample's TCRbeta library carried unique molecular identifier barcodes. TCRdb used MiXCR to reprocess the PCR reads, holding one entry per CDR3 protein. The table has a few hundred thousand distinct CDR3 sequences, about 11% seen once; the top ten hold roughly 6%. The sample was PBMCs from the stem cell graft donor, taken from the stem cell graft. These receptors were collected from a human donor who donated a stem cell graft to a child with acute myeloid leukemia.

This clonotype was counted many times. The genes are TRBV6-1 and TRBJ2-3; a possible D gene is TRBD1 (5 bases). The CDR3 contains 15 residues. CDR1 is MNHNS, CDR2 SASEGT, per germline. The V end was cut by 4 bases, the J end by 4 bases, with 15 bases between. CDR3 sequence reads: CASSAQGTSADTQYF. The CDR3 DNA is TGTGCCAGCAGTGCCCAGGGCACCTCGGCAGATACGCAGTATTTT.

The table lists this clonotype with a few counts. V gene TRBV7-9 combines with J gene TRBJ2-4; D is perhaps TRBD1 (5 bases). The ends were cut back, 1 base at V and 0 bases at J, with 13 bases in the middle. This CDR3 is 17 amino acids long. Germline V gene lookup returns CDR1 SEHNR and CDR2 FQNEAQ (reference sequence). The CDR3 nucleotides read TGTGCCAGCAGCTTAGGAACAGGACATCTAGCCAAAAACATTCAGTACTTC. Translation: CASSLGTGHLAKNIQYF.

This clonotype was detected only a few times. V and J are TRBV27 and TRBJ1-3; D gene unclear. Germline CDR1 MNHEY, CDR2 SMNVEV (reference sequence). V lost 0 bases and J lost 0, with 3 bases in between. The CDR3 covers 14 residues. CDR3 sequence (DNA): TGTGCCAGCAGTTTATCGTACTCTGGAAACACCATATATTTT. Protein: CASSLSYSGNTIYF.

There are many counts of this clonotype. The chain employs TRBV30 and TRBJ2-2, with D perhaps assigned TRBD1 or TRBD2 (6 bases each). In germline, CDR1 is GTSNPN, CDR2 SVGIG (reference sequence). This CDR3 contains 14 residues. Trimming stripped 2 bases from V and 7 bases from J, with 14 bases between. In nucleotides, the CDR3 is TGTGCCTGGAGTAGGCCGGGGGCTATCGGGGAGCTGTTTTTT. Amino acid sequence: CAWSRPGAIGELFF.

This clonotype was recorded a few times. This chain links TRBV28 with TRBJ1-2; no clear D gene. Germline V gene lookup returns CDR1 MDHEN and CDR2 SYDVKM. V was clipped by 2 bases and J by 3 bases, with 4 bases between them. The CDR3 covers 12 residues. The CDR3 DNA reads TGTGCCAGCAGTTTACTTGACTATGGCTACACCTTC. Translating gives CASSLLDYGYTF.

This clonotype was detected many times. The chain uses TRBV20-1 and TRBJ2-1; TRBD2 matches at 10 bases. Germline V gene sequence: CDR1 DFQATT, CDR2 SNEGSKA (reference sequence). V was clipped by 3 bases and J by 4 bases; unmatched bases: 9. The CDR3 runs to 16 residues. Written as DNA, the CDR3 is TGCAGTGCTAGCCTACCACTAGCGGGAAGATACAATGAGCAGTTCTTC. This encodes CSASLPLAGRYNEQFF.

This clonotype was recorded many times. This sequence joins TRBV20-1 and TRBJ2-3; no reliable D call. Germline loops: CDR1 DFQATT, CDR2 SNEGSKA (reference sequence). CDR3 length equals 13 residues. Deletions cut 7 bases from V and 0 bases from J, with 11 bases between. In DNA, the CDR3 is TGCAGTGTACCATACCATAGCACAGATACGCAGTATTTT. It translates to CSVPYHSTDTQYF.

This clonotype has a count of ten or more. The V call is TRBV7-9, the J call TRBJ1-1; D ambiguous. Germline-derived CDR1 and CDR2 are SEHNR and FQNEAQ (reference sequence). The CDR3 has 13 amino acids. V lost 2 bases and J 6 bases, leaving 10 bases between the germline ends. The CDR3: CASSLFQVAEAFF. The CDR3 region has the DNA TGTGCCAGCAGCTTATTTCAGGTTGCTGAAGCTTTCTTT.

The chain couples TRBV20-1 to TRBJ2-5; 10 nucleotides line up with TRBD2. This CDR3 is 16 amino acids long. The junction had 9 bases not matched to a gene; V was cut back by 0 bases and J by 5 bases. Per the germline V gene, CDR1 is DFQATT and CDR2 is SNEGSKA (reference sequence). The CDR3 bases are TGCAGTGCTAGAGATATGATGCTAGCGGGAGCGGAGACCCAGTACTTC. It yields the protein CSARDMMLAGAETQYF.

Of note for this clonotype: Given a much more abundant clone one base away, this may be a read error. V and J are TRBV29-1 and TRBJ2-7, with D perhaps TRBD1 or TRBD2 (5 bases each). The germline gives CDR1 SQVTM, CDR2 ANQGSEA. CDR3 length equals 13 residues. The CDR3 here is CSGARAGTYEEYF. The CDR3 DNA reads TGCAGCGGGGCTCGGGCAGGGACCTACGAGGAGTACTTC.

A few counts support this clonotype. The chain joins TRBV5-5 to TRBJ2-5; 9 bases agree with TRBD1. Germline lookup yields CDR1 SGHKS and CDR2 YYEKEE (reference sequence). Trimming took 3 bases from V and 5 from J; bases not matched to a gene: 11. The CDR3 is made up of 16 amino acids. The CDR3 protein is CASSSGQGRSSETQYF. The CDR3 DNA is TGTGCCAGCAGCTCGGGACAGGGACGTTCTTCGGAGACCCAGTACTTC.

This clonotype appeared many times. The V and J genes are TRBV7-9 and TRBJ2-7; the D gene is possibly TRBD1 (5 bases). V lost 6 bases to trimming and J lost 0 bases, with 9 bases between them. The CDR3 contains 13 residues. The germline V gene has CDR1 SEHNR and CDR2 FQNEAQ (reference sequence). CDR3 amino acids: CASSDSNSYEQYF. The CDR3 DNA follows: TGTGCCAGCAGTGACAGTAACTCCTACGAGCAGTACTTC. Complete variable domain (other parts from reference TRBV7-9 and TRBJ2-7): DTGVSQNPRHKITKRGQNVTFRCDPISEHNRLYWYRQTLGQGPEFLTYFQNEAQLEKSRLLSDRFSAERPKGSFSTLEIQRTEQGDSAMYLCASSDSNSYEQYFGPGTRLTVT.

This clonotype has a count of ten or more. The chain joins TRBV29-1 to TRBJ2-5; perhaps TRBD2 as D (6 bases). The CDR3 covers 11 residues. From germline, CDR1 is SQVTM and CDR2 ANQGSEA. V was trimmed by 3 bases and J by 5 bases, leaving 7 bases between them. The CDR3 DNA sequence: TGCAGCGTTGAGCTAGCGGAGACCCAGTACTTC. Protein: CSVELAETQYF.

This clonotype was seen only a few times. For the CDR3, the DNA is TGCAGCGCGGGATTTCAGGAGACCCAGTACTTC. Protein: CSAGFQETQYF. The chain recombines TRBV29-1 with TRBJ2-5; D is possibly TRBD2 (5 bases). The V gene's germline CDR1 is SQVTM and CDR2 ANQGSEA. There are 11 residues in the CDR3. Trimming removed 7 bases at V and 5 bases at J, with 11 bases between.

This clonotype was observed many times. The CDR3 region is CASSHPSMETQYF. CDR3 in DNA: TGCGCCAGCAGCCACCCTTCAATGGAGACCCAGTACTTC. This chain connects TRBV4-1 to TRBJ2-5; D unclear. The CDR3 has 13 residues. The V and J ends lost 3 bases and 5 bases respectively, with 10 bases between them. The V gene's germline CDR1 is MGHRA and CDR2 YSYEKL.

Ten or more counts support this clonotype. The V call is TRBV9, the J call TRBJ2-5; TRBD2 matches 16 bases. There are 17 residues in the CDR3. CDR1 is SGDLS, CDR2 YYNGEE, per germline. With 4 bases clipped from V and 4 bases from J, the junction kept 7 bases outside the gene matches. CDR3 DNA: TGTGCCAGCAGCACGGGGACTAGCGGGGGGGTTGGAGAGACCCAGTACTTC. It yields the protein CASSTGTSGGVGETQYF.

This clonotype occurred many times. The J gene is TRBJ1-5, the V gene TRBV12-3 or TRBV12-4; 10 bases match TRBD1. This CDR3 contains 15 residues. Germline trimming cut 5 bases from V and 5 bases from J; bases unmatched to any gene: 6. As DNA, the CDR3 is TGTGCCAGCAGTCCACAAGGGACAGGGGATCAGCCCCAGCATTTT. It is translated as CASSPQGTGDQPQHF.

This clonotype was recorded many times. The chain has TRBV5-1 and TRBJ1-6; no clear D. CDR3 length: 15 residues. Trimming cost V 2 bases and J 8 bases, with 14 bases left between them. The germline CDR1 and CDR2 sequences are SGHRS and YFSETQ. In DNA, the CDR3 is TGCGCCAGCAGCTTAGGTGCCGTTGGGGATTCACCCCTCCACTTT. The encoded protein is CASSLGAVGDSPLHF.

Only a few counts were recorded for this clonotype. V usage is TRBV4-1 and J usage is TRBJ2-6, with TRBD2 matching over 11 bases. CDR3 length: 19 amino acids. The germline V gene encodes CDR1 MGHRA and CDR2 YSYEKL. V dropped 3 bases and J dropped 0; count of bases not matched to a gene: 7. Here the CDR3 DNA reads TGCGCCAGCAGCCAGATGGGACTAGCGGTCCCCTCTGGGGCCAACGTCCTGACTTTC. It codes for CASSQMGLAVPSGANVLTF.

V gene TRBV20-1 combines with J gene TRBJ2-7; D is unresolved. Trimming cost V 1 base and J 2 bases, with 15 bases left between them. Germline-derived CDR1 and CDR2 are DFQATT and SNEGSKA (reference sequence). The CDR3 loop spans 15 amino acids. The DNA for the CDR3 is TGCAGTGCTAGAGGTCGCAAAGCGTCCCCCTACGAGCAGTACTTC. As protein: CSARGRKASPYEQYF.